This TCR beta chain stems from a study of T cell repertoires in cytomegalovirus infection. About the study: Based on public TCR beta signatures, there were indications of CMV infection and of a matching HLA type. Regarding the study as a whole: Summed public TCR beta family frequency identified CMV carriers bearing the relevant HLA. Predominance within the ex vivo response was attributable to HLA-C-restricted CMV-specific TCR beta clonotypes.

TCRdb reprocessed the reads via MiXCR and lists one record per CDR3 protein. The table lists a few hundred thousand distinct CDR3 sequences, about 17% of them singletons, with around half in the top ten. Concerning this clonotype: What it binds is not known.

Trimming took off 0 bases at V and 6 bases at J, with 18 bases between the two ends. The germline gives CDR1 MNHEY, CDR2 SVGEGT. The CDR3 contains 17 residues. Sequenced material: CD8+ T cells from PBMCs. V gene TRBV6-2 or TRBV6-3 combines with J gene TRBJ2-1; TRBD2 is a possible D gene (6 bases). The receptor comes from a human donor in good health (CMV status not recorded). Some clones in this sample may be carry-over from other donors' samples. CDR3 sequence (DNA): TGTGCCAGCAGTTACTCAAGTGCGGGGAGAACAACCAATGAGCAGTTCTTC. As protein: CASSYSSAGRTTNEQFF.